These 3 T cell receptor beta chains share one sample of origin, sequenced in a study of T cell clonotyping in hematopoietic cell transplantation. The time point is: recipient sample about 28 days before transplant, after cytoreduction. The table came from immunoSEQ multiplex PCR; TCRdb's copy has only in-frame clones and leaves some out. This sample has thousands of clones; 65% to 85% occur once, and the top ten carry roughly 15%. The starting material was peripheral blood mononuclear cells, obtained before stem cell transplant. These receptors were obtained from a woman aged 45-59 years with acute myeloid leukemia. Some clones in this sample may be carry-over from other donors' samples.

This clone was detected a few times. The chain links TRBV11-2 to TRBJ2-3; 8 bases map to TRBD2. Germline lookup yields CDR1 SGHAT and CDR2 FQNNGV. The CDR3 totals 14 residues. Trimming at V came to 5 bases and at J to 1 base, leaving 2 bases not matched to a gene. CDR3 sequence reads: CASSVSGGTDTQYF. DNA of the CDR3: TGTGCCAGCAGCGTTAGCGGGGGCACAGATACGCAGTATTTT. Using reference TRBV11-2 and TRBJ2-3 for the parts outside the CDR3, the full variable domain is EAGVAQSPRYKIIEKRQSVAFWCNPISGHATLYWYQQILGQGPKLLIQFQNNGVVDDSQLPKDRFSAERLKGVDSTLKIQPAKLEDSAVYLCASSVSGGTDTQYFGPGTRLTVL.

The chain employs TRBV6-5 and TRBJ2-3, with D tentatively TRBD2 (6 bases). Per the germline V gene, CDR1 is MNHEY and CDR2 is SVGAGI. CDR3 length equals 15 residues. V dropped 5 bases and J dropped 2 bases, with 14 bases sitting between them. Here the CDR3 reads CASSPTGLNTDTQYF. DNA for the CDR3: TGTGCCAGCAGTCCAACGGGACTCAACACAGATACGCAGTATTTT.

The CDR3, as DNA: TGTGCTAGTGGTTCCTCCGTGGGAGGCTACAATGAGCAGTTCTTC. Its translation is CASGSSVGGYNEQFF. The chain couples TRBV12-5 to TRBJ2-1; a possible D gene is TRBD2 (6 bases). Between the trimmed V and J ends, which lost 4 bases and 3 bases, there was a span of 13 bases. Germline V gives CDR1 LGHNT, CDR2 FRNRAP. This CDR3 contains 15 residues. Full variable domain (outside the CDR3, taken from reference TRBV12-5 and TRBJ2-1): DARVTQTPRHKVTEMGQEVTMRCQPILGHNTVFWYRQTMMQGLELLAYFRNRAPLDDSGMPKDRFSAEMPDATLATLKIQPSEPRDSAVYFCASGSSVGGYNEQFFGPGTRLTVL.